The text below deals with one T cell receptor (beta chain). Its antigen is still unknown. Sequenced by immunoSEQ multiplex PCR; TCRdb stores in-frame clones only, minus some. This sample has some 200,000 clones, with around 75% found just once. The data belong to a study of cytotoxic CD8 clonotypes in ibrutinib-treated CLL. About the research overall: The patients, roughly ten relapsed/refractory and roughly 15 treatment-naive, included around 17 who were IGHV unmutated. The study's findings and limits: Sampling time points were not equivalent between sustained-remission and progressing patients. Clonality went higher at ibrutinib response and then dropped back toward baseline at progression. Rare overall, public clonotypes shrank or held steady under therapy.

The CDR3 contains 15 residues. CDR1 and CDR2 (germline): SGHRS, YFSETQ. The trim removed 0 bases at V and 3 bases at J, leaving 4 bases unmatched. This chain connects TRBV5-1 to TRBJ1-1, with TRBD1 matching over 8 bases. The material was PBMCs, obtained after 12 months of ibrutinib treatment. The sequence was collected from a human donor with chronic lymphocytic leukemia. Written as DNA, the CDR3 is TGCGCCAGCAGCTTGGTATTGACAGGGGACACTGAAGCTTTCTTT. This encodes CASSLVLTGDTEAFF.